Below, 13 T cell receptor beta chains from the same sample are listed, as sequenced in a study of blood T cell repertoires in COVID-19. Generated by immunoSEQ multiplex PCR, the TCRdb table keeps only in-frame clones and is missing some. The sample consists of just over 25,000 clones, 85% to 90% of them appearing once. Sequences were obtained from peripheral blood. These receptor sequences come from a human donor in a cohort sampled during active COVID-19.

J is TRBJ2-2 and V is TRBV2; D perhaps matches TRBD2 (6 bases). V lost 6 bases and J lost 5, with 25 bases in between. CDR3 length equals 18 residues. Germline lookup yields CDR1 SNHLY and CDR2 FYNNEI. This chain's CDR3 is CASRQGAGRVVGTGELFF. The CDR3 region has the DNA TGTGCCAGCAGGCAGGGAGCGGGTCGGGTCGTGGGGACCGGGGAGCTGTTTTTT.

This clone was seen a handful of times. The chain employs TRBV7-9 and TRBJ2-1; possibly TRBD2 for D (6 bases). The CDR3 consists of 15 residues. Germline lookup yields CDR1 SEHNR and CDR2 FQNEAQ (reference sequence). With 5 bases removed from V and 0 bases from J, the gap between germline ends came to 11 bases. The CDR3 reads CASSGRQSSYNEQFF. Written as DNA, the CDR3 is TGTGCCAGCAGCGGGAGGCAGAGCTCCTACAATGAGCAGTTCTTC. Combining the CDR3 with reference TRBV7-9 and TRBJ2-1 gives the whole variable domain DTGVSQNPRHKITKRGQNVTFRCDPISEHNRLYWYRQTLGQGPEFLTYFQNEAQLEKSRLLSDRFSAERPKGSFSTLEIQRTEQGDSAMYLCASSGRQSSYNEQFFGPGTRLTVL.

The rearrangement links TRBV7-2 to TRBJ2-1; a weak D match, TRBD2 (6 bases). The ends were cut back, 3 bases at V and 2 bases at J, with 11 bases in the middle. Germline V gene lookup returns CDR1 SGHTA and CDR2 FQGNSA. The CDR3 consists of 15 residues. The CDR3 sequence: CASSLRRDAYNEQFF. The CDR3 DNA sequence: TGTGCCAGCAGCTTGAGGCGGGACGCCTACAATGAGCAGTTCTTC.

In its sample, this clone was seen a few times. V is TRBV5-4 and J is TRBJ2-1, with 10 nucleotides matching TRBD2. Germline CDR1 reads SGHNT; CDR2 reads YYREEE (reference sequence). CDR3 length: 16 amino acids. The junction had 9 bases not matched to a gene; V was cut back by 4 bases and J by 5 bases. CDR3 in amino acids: CASSKELAGQDNEQFF. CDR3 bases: TGTGCCAGCAGCAAAGAACTAGCGGGACAAGACAATGAGCAGTTCTTC.

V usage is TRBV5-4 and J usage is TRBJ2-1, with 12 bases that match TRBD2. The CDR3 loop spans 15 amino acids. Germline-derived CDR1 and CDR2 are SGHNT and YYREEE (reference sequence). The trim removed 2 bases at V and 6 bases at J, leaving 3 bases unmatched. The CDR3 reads CASSFTSGRFNEQFF. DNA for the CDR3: TGTGCCAGCAGCTTCACTAGCGGGAGGTTCAATGAGCAGTTCTTC.

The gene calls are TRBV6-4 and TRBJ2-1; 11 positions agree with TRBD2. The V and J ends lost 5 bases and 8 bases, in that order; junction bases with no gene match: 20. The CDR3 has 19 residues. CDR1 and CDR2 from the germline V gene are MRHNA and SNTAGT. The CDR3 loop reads CASSPPRGGIAGGQDEQFF. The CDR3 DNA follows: TGTGCCAGCAGTCCCCCCCGGGGAGGGATAGCGGGAGGGCAAGATGAGCAGTTCTTC.

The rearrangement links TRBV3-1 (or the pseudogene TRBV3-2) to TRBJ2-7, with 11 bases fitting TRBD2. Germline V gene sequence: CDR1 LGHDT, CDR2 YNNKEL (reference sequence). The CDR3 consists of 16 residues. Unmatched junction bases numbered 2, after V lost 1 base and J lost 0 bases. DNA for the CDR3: TGTGCCAGCAGCCAAGTTCTAGCGGGGGGCTCCTACGAGCAGTACTTC. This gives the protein CASSQVLAGGSYEQYF.

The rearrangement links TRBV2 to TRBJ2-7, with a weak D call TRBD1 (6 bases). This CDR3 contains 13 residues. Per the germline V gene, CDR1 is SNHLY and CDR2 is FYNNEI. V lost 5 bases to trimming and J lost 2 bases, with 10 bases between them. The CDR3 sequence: CASSRQGTYEQYF. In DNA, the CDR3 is TGTGCCAGCAGTCGCCAGGGGACCTACGAGCAGTACTTC.

CDR3 residues: CASSLGRFNEKLFF. The CDR3 DNA reads as TGTGCCAGCAGTCTTGGGAGGTTTAATGAAAAACTGTTTTTT. V and J are TRBV6-4 and TRBJ1-4; no reliable D call. The CDR3 spans 14 residues. V dropped 5 bases and J dropped 4 bases, with 11 bases sitting between them. Germline-derived CDR1 and CDR2 are MRHNA and SNTAGT.

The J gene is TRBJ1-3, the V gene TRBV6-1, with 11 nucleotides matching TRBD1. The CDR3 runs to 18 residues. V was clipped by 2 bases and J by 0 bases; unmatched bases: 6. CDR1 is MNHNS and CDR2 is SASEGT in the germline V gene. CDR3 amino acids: CASSERGTGGTSGNTIYF. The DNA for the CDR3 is TGTGCCAGCAGTGAAAGAGGGACAGGGGGTACCTCTGGAAACACCATATATTTT.

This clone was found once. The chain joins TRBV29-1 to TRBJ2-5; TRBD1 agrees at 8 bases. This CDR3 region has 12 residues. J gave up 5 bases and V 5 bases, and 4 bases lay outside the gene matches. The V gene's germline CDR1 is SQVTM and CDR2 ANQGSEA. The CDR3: CSVNRQGETQYF. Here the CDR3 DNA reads TGCAGCGTTAACCGACAGGGGGAGACCCAGTACTTC.

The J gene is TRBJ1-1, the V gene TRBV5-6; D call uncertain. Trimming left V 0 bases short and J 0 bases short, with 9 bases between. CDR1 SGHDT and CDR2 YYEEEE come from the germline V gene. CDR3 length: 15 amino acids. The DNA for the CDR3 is TGTGCCAGCAGCTTGGCCTTAACGGTGAACACTGAAGCTTTCTTT. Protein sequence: CASSLALTVNTEAFF.

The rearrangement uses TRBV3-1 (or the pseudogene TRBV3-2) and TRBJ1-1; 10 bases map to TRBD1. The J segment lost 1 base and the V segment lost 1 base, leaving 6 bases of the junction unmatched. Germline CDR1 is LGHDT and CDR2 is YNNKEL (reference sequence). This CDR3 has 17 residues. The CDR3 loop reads CASSQGDRGFGNTEAFF. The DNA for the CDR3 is TGTGCCAGCAGCCAAGGGGACAGGGGATTTGGGAACACTGAAGCTTTCTTT.